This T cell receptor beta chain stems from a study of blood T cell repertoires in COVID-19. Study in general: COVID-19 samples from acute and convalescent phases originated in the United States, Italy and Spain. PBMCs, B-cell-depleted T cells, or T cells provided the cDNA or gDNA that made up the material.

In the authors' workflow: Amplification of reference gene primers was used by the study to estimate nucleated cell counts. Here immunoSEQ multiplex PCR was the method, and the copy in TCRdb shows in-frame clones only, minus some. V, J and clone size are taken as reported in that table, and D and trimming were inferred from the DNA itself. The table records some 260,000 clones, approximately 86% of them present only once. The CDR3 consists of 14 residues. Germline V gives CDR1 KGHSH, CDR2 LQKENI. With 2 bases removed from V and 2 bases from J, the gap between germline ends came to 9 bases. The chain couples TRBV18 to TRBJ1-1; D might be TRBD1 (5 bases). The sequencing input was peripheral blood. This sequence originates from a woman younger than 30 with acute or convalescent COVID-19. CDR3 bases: TGTGCCAGCTCACCATCGACAGCCAACACTGAAGCTTTCTTT. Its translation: CASSPSTANTEAFF.